This TCR beta chain was recovered during a study of OX40 agonist ivuxolimab in advanced cancers. Looking at the study overall: Patients were infused with ivuxolimab every 2 weeks at 0.01 to 10 mg/kg. Partial responses were achieved by three patients, one with hepatocellular carcinoma and two with cutaneous melanoma. Findings of the study overall: Researchers did not determine the expanded peripheral T cells' antigen specificity. There were, on average, more expanded clones in CD8+ T cells than in CD4+.

A note on this clone: Antigen specificity is unknown.

The V gene lost 5 bases and the J gene lost 1 base, with 7 bases spanning the gap. CDR1 is SGHDT, CDR2 YYEEEE, per germline. The CDR3 runs to 13 residues. The assay was immunoSEQ multiplex PCR, and TCRdb's table has in-frame clones only and misses some. Of 70,000 to 95,000 clones listed, 84% are singletons. The clonotype comes from an adult with an advanced solid tumor such as melanoma, head and neck, liver or kidney cancer. Sequenced here: CD4+ or CD8+ T cells sorted from blood, sampled in a trial of the OX40 agonist ivuxolimab. The chain couples TRBV5-6 to TRBJ2-1; D may be TRBD1 (6 bases). The CDR3 region is CASSTGSYNEQFF. In DNA, the CDR3 is TGTGCCAGCAGTACAGGGTCCTACAATGAGCAGTTCTTC.